Following are 9 T cell receptor beta chains from one sample sequenced in a study of siplizumab effects on memory and regulatory T cells. The protocol was immunoSEQ multiplex PCR, while the TCRdb copy is restricted to in-frame clones and leaves out a portion. The repertoire holds roughly 100,000 clones, with roughly 91% as singletons. Source material: CD4+ T cells sorted from blood. The receptors were gathered from a human donor in good health.

This chain joins TRBV27 and TRBJ2-1; D possibly corresponds to TRBD2 (7 bases). Germline lookup yields CDR1 MNHEY and CDR2 SMNVEV (reference sequence). The CDR3 spans 17 residues. The germline V and J ends were trimmed by 3 bases and 3 bases, with 18 bases remaining between them. The CDR3 bases are TGTGCCAGCAGTTTCCTAACGGGGGCGGGGGACTACAATGAGCAGTTCTTC. Translated: CASSFLTGAGDYNEQFF.

V is TRBV2 and J is TRBJ2-3; 14 bases are a match to TRBD2. After removal of 6 bases from V and 6 bases from J, the junction contained 2 bases not matched to a gene. Germline V gene data show CDR1 as SNHLY and CDR2 as FYNNEI. This CDR3 has 14 residues. CDR3 amino acids: CASSWTSGRDTQYF. The DNA for the CDR3 is TGTGCCAGCAGCTGGACTAGCGGGAGGGATACGCAGTATTTT.

This chain joins TRBV7-9 and TRBJ2-7; maybe TRBD2 (6 bases). The V end was cut by 5 bases, the J end by 6 bases, with 14 bases between. CDR3 length equals 13 residues. In germline, CDR1 is SEHNR, CDR2 FQNEAQ (reference sequence). The CDR3 reads CASSPWGVGEQYF. The CDR3 DNA reads TGTGCCAGCAGCCCCTGGGGGGTGGGCGAGCAGTACTTC.

The J gene is TRBJ1-2, the V gene TRBV6-6; a weak D match, TRBD1 (5 bases). Germline values: CDR1 MNHNY, CDR2 SVGAGI (reference sequence). This CDR3 contains 14 residues. V lost 6 bases to trimming and J lost 4 bases, with 15 bases between them. The CDR3 bases are TGTGCCAGCAGCCCCATCGGGGGTAGCTATGGCTACACCTTC. Residues: CASSPIGGSYGYTF.

The CDR3 sequence is CASSAPTVGGMEQYF. Here the CDR3 DNA reads TGTGCCAGCAGTGCCCCGACCGTCGGGGGGATGGAGCAGTACTTC. The rearrangement joins TRBV6-1 to TRBJ2-7; the match to TRBD2 covers 7 bases. The CDR3 has 15 amino acids. V lost 4 bases, J lost 7 bases, and 13 bases stayed unmatched. The germline gives CDR1 MNHNS, CDR2 SASEGT.

The chain is built from TRBV27 and TRBJ2-1; D may be TRBD2 (6 bases). The germline V gene has CDR1 MNHEY and CDR2 SMNVEV (reference sequence). V shed 6 bases and J shed 0 bases, with 21 bases lying between them. CDR3 size: 18 residues. The CDR3 region has the DNA TGTGCCAGCAGCTTCCTTAGACTCGGGACTCCCTCCTACAATGAGCAGTTCTTC. This translates into CASSFLRLGTPSYNEQFF.

V and J are TRBV27 and TRBJ2-1; weak D call: TRBD2 (7 bases). The CDR3 loop spans 14 amino acids. Trimming removed 4 bases from V and 10 bases from J, with 17 bases in between. From germline, CDR1 is MNHEY and CDR2 SMNVEV (reference sequence). CDR3 DNA sequence: TGTGCCAGCAGTTCGATACAGGGAGCGGGGGAGCAGTTCTTC. Residues: CASSSIQGAGEQFF.

This sequence joins TRBV29-1 and TRBJ2-6, with D perhaps matching TRBD1 (6 bases). Germline lookup yields CDR1 SQVTM and CDR2 ANQGSEA. The CDR3 is 13 amino acids. In nucleotides, the CDR3 is TGCAGTGCCAGGGGACCTGGGGCCAACGTCCTGACTTTC. It is translated as CSARGPGANVLTF.

J is TRBJ1-4 and V is TRBV5-1; possibly TRBD1 for D (5 bases). V dropped 1 base and J dropped 3 bases, with 7 bases sitting between them. This CDR3 region has 14 residues. Germline loops: CDR1 SGHRS, CDR2 YFSETQ. CDR3 DNA sequence: TGCGCCAGCAGCTTGCGACAGCCTAATGAAAAACTGTTTTTT. It encodes CASSLRQPNEKLFF.